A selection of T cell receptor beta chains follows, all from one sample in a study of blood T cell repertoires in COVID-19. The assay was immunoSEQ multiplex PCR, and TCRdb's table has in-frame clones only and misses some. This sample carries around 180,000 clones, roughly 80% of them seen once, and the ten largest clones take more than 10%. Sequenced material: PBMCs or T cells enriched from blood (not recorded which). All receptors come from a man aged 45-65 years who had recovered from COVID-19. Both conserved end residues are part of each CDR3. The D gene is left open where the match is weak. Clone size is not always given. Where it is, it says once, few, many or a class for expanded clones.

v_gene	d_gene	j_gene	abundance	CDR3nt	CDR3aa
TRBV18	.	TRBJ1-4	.	TGTGCCAGCTCACCCCCGGAGGGCCGAGGTGCTGAAAAACTGTTTTTT	CASSPPEGRGAEKLFF
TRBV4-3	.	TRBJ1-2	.	TGCGCCAGCAGCCAAGATTGGGCGGGGAGAAACTATGGCTACACCTTC	CASSQDWAGRNYGYTF
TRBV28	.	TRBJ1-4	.	TGTGCCAGCAGGGGCCGGGGGGGCGGTGGAACTAATGAAAAACTGTTTTTT	CASRGRGGGGTNEKLFF
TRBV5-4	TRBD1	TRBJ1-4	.	TGTGCCAGCAGCTTGCACGGACAGGGAACAACTAATGAAAAACTGTTTTTT	CASSLHGQGTTNEKLFF
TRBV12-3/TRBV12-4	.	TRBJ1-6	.	TGTGCCTCGCGAATTTCTAATTCACCCCTCCACTTT	CASRISNSPLHF
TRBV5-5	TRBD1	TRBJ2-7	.	TGTGCCAGCAGCTTAACACAGGGGTGGCTATACGAGCAGTACTTC	CASSLTQGWLYEQYF
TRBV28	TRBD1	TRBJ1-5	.	TGTGCCACCTATATCAGGGGGAAGGGGAATCAGCCCCAGCATTTT	CATYIRGKGNQPQHF
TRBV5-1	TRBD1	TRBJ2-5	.	TGCGCCAGCAGCATGGCAGGGGGCTCGGAGACCCAGTACTTC	CASSMAGGSETQYF
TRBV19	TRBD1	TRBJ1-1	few	TGTGCCAGTAGTATAGGCCCAGGGGGCCAAGTCGTAAACACTGAAGCTTTCTTT	CASSIGPGGQVVNTEAFF
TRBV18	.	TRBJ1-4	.	TGTGCCAGCTCACCACCAGGGGGTAGGGAAAAACTGTTTTTT	CASSPPGGREKLFF
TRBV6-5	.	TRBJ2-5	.	TGTGCCAGCAGTTACTCCTTAGAAGAGACCCAGTACTTC	CASSYSLEETQYF
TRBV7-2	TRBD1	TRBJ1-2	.	TGTGCCAGCAGCTTAGCGCCCGTAAAGGGGGCGTATGGCTACACCTTC	CASSLAPVKGAYGYTF
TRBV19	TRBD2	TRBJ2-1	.	TGTGCCAGTGACGCGGGGGGGCCAGGGAGAGATGAGCAGTTCTTC	CASDAGGPGRDEQFF
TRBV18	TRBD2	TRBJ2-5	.	TGTGCCAGCTCACCAGGGAAGCGGGGGGGCCAGGAGACCCAGTACTTC	CASSPGKRGGQETQYF
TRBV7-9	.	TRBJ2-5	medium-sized	TGTGCCAGCAGCCTAGGGGCCGGTGAATGGGAGACCCAGTACTTC	CASSLGAGEWETQYF
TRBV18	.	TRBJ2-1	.	TGTGCCAGCTCACCACCGGTGGGGGCTTCCTACAATGAGCAGTTCTTC	CASSPPVGASYNEQFF
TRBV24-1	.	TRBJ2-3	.	TGTGCCACCAGTGATCGTCGTAGCACAGATACGCAGTATTTT	CATSDRRSTDTQYF
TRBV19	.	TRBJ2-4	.	TGTGCCTTCGGGATACTAGCCAAAAACATTCAGTACTTC	CAFGILAKNIQYF
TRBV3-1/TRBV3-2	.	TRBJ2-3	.	TGTGCCAGCAGCCAGCCGGGAGAGACAGATACGCAGTATTTT	CASSQPGETDTQYF
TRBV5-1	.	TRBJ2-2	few	TGCGCCAGCAGCGCTACCTTGACCGGGGAGCTGTTTTTT	CASSATLTGELFF
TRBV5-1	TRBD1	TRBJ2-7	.	TGCGCCAGCAGCTTCCCTCAGGGACAGGGCTTAGAAGAGCAGTACTTC	CASSFPQGQGLEEQYF
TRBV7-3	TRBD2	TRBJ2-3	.	TGTGCCAGCAGCTTACGGGGGGAGGAGGGAGATACGCAGTATTTT	CASSLRGEEGDTQYF
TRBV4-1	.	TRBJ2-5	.	TGCGCCAGCAGCCAAGGAGCAGGACTGGCCCCCGGGACCCAGTACTTC	CASSQGAGLAPGTQYF
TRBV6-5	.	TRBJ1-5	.	TGTGCCAGCAGTTCCGTCGGGGTAAGTCAGCCCCAGCATTTT	CASSSVGVSQPQHF
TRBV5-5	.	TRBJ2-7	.	TGTGCCAGCAGCTGGGGGCAGGCCTCCTACGAGCAGTACTTC	CASSWGQASYEQYF
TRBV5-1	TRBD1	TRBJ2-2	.	TGCGCCAGCAGCTCACCGGGACAGGGGAACACCGGGGAGCTGTTTTTT	CASSSPGQGNTGELFF
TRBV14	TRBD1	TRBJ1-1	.	TGTGCCAGCAGAAAGACAGGGGAGATCAACACTGAAGCTTTCTTT	CASRKTGEINTEAFF
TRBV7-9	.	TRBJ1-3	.	TGTGCCAGCAGGGGAGGGTCTGGAAACACCATATATTTT	CASRGGSGNTIYF
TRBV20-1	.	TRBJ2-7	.	TGCAGTGCTAGTAGTAGGGGCTACGAGCAGTACTTC	CSASSRGYEQYF
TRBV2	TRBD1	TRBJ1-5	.	TGTGCCAGCAGCTTGAGATGGACAGGGGAGCGGCCCCAGCATTTT	CASSLRWTGERPQHF
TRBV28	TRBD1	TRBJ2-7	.	TGTGCCAGCAGCCTACAGGGGTCCTACGAGCAGTACTTC	CASSLQGSYEQYF
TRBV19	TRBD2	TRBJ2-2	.	TGTGCCAGTAGATTATCTCTAGCGGGGGCGAACACCGGGGAGCTGTTTTTT	CASRLSLAGANTGELFF
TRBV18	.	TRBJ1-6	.	TGTGCCAGCTCACCTTTGACACTCGGGTTTTCCAGGGGTGATGATTCACCCCTCCACTTT	CASSPLTLGFSRGDDSPLHF
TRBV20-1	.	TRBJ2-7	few	TGCAGTGCTAGTGCCAGCTCCTACGAGCAGTACTTC	CSASASSYEQYF
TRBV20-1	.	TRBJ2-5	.	TGCAGTGCTAGTGGTGGGACTGCCTTCCGGGAGACCCAGTACTTC	CSASGGTAFRETQYF
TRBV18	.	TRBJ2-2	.	TGTGCCAGCTCACAGAGCGCGGGGACGAACACCGGGGAGCTGTTTTTT	CASSQSAGTNTGELFF
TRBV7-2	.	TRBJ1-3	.	TGTGCCAGCAGCCCGAGGGCTAACAGACAAAACGTAAACACCATATATTTT	CASSPRANRQNVNTIYF
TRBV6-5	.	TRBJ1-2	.	TGTGCCAGCAGTTACTCGATCGGGAATTCTAACTATGGCTACACCTTC	CASSYSIGNSNYGYTF
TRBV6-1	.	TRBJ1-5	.	TGTGCCAGCAGTGAAGGCGGGAATCGTAATCAGCCCCAGCATTTT	CASSEGGNRNQPQHF
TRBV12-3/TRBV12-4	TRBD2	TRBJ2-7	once	TGTGCCAGCAGTCCCCGCGGGGGGAACGAGCAGTACTTC	CASSPRGGNEQYF
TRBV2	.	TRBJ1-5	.	TGTGCCAGCAGTGACAGGGGTATTAGCAATCAGCCCCAGCATTTT	CASSDRGISNQPQHF
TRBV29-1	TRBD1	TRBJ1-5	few	TGCAGCGTGGGCACCGGGACAGGAGGAAGTCAGCCCCAGCATTTT	CSVGTGTGGSQPQHF
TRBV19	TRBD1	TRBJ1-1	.	TGTGCCAGTCGTCAGGGGGCCGAGACTGAAGCTTTCTTT	CASRQGAETEAFF
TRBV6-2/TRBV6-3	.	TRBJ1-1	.	TGTGCCAGCAGTTCTCCCGTGGGCCAGGTCGAAGCTTTCTTT	CASSSPVGQVEAFF
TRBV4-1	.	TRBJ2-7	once	TGCGCCAGCAGCCACTCCGTCTCGGGGGAAAACGAGCAGTACTTC	CASSHSVSGENEQYF
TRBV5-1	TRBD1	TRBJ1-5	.	TGCGCCAGCAGCTACGGGACAGGGATGGATCAGCCCCAGCATTTT	CASSYGTGMDQPQHF
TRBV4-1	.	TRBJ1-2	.	TGCGCCAGCAGCCGGGTTCTTTCGGGGATGGACTATGGCTACACCTTC	CASSRVLSGMDYGYTF
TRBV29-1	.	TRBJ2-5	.	TGCAGCGTTGATAACCCTTCAGGGCTCCAAGAGACCCAGTACTTC	CSVDNPSGLQETQYF